The 32 T cell receptor beta chains reported below all come from one sample, sequenced in a study of T cell responses to AZD1222 COVID-19 vaccine. Using immunoSEQ multiplex PCR, the repertoire was profiled, and TCRdb retains in-frame clones only, with some absent. The repertoire consists of about 130,000 clones, with roughly 94% occurring once and the leading ten covering roughly 7%. The material sequenced was peripheral blood, taken on day 0 of AZD1222 vaccination. The source of these receptors is an adult in good health.

This chain links TRBV7-2 with TRBJ2-1, with TRBD2 matching 14 bases. The germline gives CDR1 SGHTA, CDR2 FQGNSA. This CDR3 spans 18 amino acids. The V segment lost 1 base and the J segment 0 bases; nucleotides outside the gene matches: 2. For the CDR3, the DNA is TGTGCCAGCAGCTTAGTAGGGACTAGCGGGAGCTCCTACAATGAGCAGTTCTTC. This translates into CASSLVGTSGSSYNEQFF.

The V call is TRBV2, the J call TRBJ2-7, with 8 bases that match TRBD1. The V gene end was trimmed by 7 bases and the J gene end by 5 bases; junction bases not matched to a gene: 10. The CDR3 is made up of 14 amino acids. Germline CDR1 SNHLY, CDR2 FYNNEI. In DNA, the CDR3 is TGTGCCAGCACCGGGACAGGTCCTAAGGACGAGCAGTACTTC. It codes for CASTGTGPKDEQYF. Together with reference TRBV2 and TRBJ2-7, the CDR3 gives the full variable domain: EPEVTQTPSHQVTQMGQEVILRCVPISNHLYFYWYRQILGQKVEFLVSFYNNEISEKSEIFDDQFSVERPDGSNFTLKIRSTKLEDSAMYFCASTGTGPKDEQYFGPGTRLTVT.

The rearrangement joins TRBV27 to TRBJ2-1; D may be TRBD2 (7 bases). Trimming removed 3 bases at V and 3 bases at J, with 12 bases between. The germline V gene encodes CDR1 MNHEY and CDR2 SMNVEV (reference sequence). The CDR3 is 15 amino acids. This CDR3 reads CASSLKRGGYNEQFF. In DNA, the CDR3 is TGTGCCAGCAGTTTGAAAAGGGGGGGCTACAATGAGCAGTTCTTC.

The chain has TRBV4-2 and TRBJ2-5; TRBD2 agrees at 8 bases. Germline trimming cut 0 bases from V and 1 base from J; bases unmatched to any gene: 4. CDR1 and CDR2 (germline): LGHNA, YNFKEQ. This CDR3 region has 16 residues. The CDR3 loop reads CASSQEGTSGQETQYF. CDR3 nucleotides: TGTGCCAGCAGCCAAGAGGGTACTAGCGGCCAAGAGACCCAGTACTTC.

V is TRBV7-3 and J is TRBJ1-2; the D is unclear. The CDR3 loop spans 15 amino acids. V lost 0 bases and J 2 bases, leaving 10 bases between the germline ends. CDR1 is SGHTA, CDR2 FQGTGA, per germline. The CDR3: CASSLTKGPNYGYTF. DNA of the CDR3: TGTGCCAGCAGCTTAACAAAAGGGCCGAACTATGGCTACACCTTC. The variable domain in full, completed from reference TRBV7-3 and TRBJ1-2, reads GAGVSQTPSNKVTEKGKYVELRCDPISGHTALYWYRQSLGQGPEFLIYFQGTGAADDSGLPNDRFFAVRPEGSVSTLKIQRTERGDSAVYLCASSLTKGPNYGYTFGSGTRLTVV.

The genes are TRBV3-1 (or the pseudogene TRBV3-2) and TRBJ2-5; TRBD2 agrees at 13 bases. The CDR3 loop spans 15 amino acids. Germline-derived CDR1 and CDR2 are LGHDT and YNNKEL (reference sequence). V lost 8 bases to trimming and J lost 5 bases; unmatched junction nucleotides: 8. CDR3 bases: TGTGCCAGCGGAACGGGACTAGCGGGATATGAGACCCAGTACTTC. Its translation: CASGTGLAGYETQYF.

J is TRBJ2-1 and V is TRBV21-1. TRBV21-1 is shown as a pseudogene. This CDR3 is 18 amino acids long. CDR3 sequence reads: CASSKAGRLHLYANEQFF. CDR3 bases: TGTGCCAGCAGCAAAGCTGGGCGGCTACACTTATATGCCAATGAGCAGTTCTTC.

On this clone itself: The sample has other DNA sequences that encode this CDR3 too. The CDR3, as DNA: TGTGCCAGCAGCCGAGTCCTTGCCGGGACAGCCTATGGCTACACCTTC. This encodes CASSRVLAGTAYGYTF. The rearrangement joins TRBV13 to TRBJ1-2; 7 bases fit TRBD1. The V gene's germline CDR1 is PRHDT and CDR2 FYEKMQ (reference sequence). This CDR3 comprises 16 residues. V gave up 5 bases and J gave up 4 bases; unmatched junction bases: 13.

The V gene is TRBV28, the J gene TRBJ2-5; 13 bases are shared with TRBD2. The V gene's germline CDR1 is MDHEN and CDR2 SYDVKM. This CDR3 is 18 amino acids long. After removal of 4 bases from V and 4 bases from J, the junction contained 12 bases not matched to a gene. As DNA, the CDR3 is TGTGCCAGCAGTTGGGTCGGGACTAGCGGGACGGCAGGAGAGACCCAGTACTTC. Translated, it gives CASSWVGTSGTAGETQYF.

With respect to this clone: The sample carries other DNA sequences with the same CDR3. This chain links TRBV5-4 with TRBJ1-2; 8 nucleotides match TRBD1. Germline V CDR1 and CDR2: SGHNT, YYREEE (reference sequence). The CDR3 sequence is 13 residues long. V lost 4 bases and J lost 4; bases outside the gene matches: 3. CDR3 sequence (DNA): TGTGCCAGCAGCCTCGGGACAGGCTATGGCTACACCTTC. Its protein product is CASSLGTGYGYTF. Drawing the rest from reference TRBV5-4 and TRBJ1-2, the complete variable domain is ETGVTQSPTHLIKTRGQQVTLRCSSQSGHNTVSWYQQALGQGPQFIFQYYREEENGRGNFPPRFSGLQFPNYSSELNVNALELDDSALYLCASSLGTGYGYTFGSGTRLTVV.

In regard to this clone: In the same sample, other DNA sequences code for this CDR3. This sequence joins TRBV9 and TRBJ2-1, with D possibly being TRBD2 (6 bases). The V end lost 0 bases, the J end lost 4 bases, and 8 bases lay between the germline ends. This CDR3 spans 14 amino acids. The V gene's germline CDR1 is SGDLS and CDR2 YYNGEE. The CDR3 loop reads CASSVGAGYNEQFF. As DNA, the CDR3 is TGTGCCAGCAGCGTAGGGGCGGGGTACAATGAGCAGTTCTTC.

This chain connects TRBV28 to TRBJ2-7; D perhaps matches TRBD1 (6 bases). From germline, CDR1 is MDHEN and CDR2 SYDVKM. Trimming pared 9 bases from V and 7 bases from J, leaving 16 bases between. This CDR3 comprises 12 residues. Written as DNA, the CDR3 is TGTGCCAGTCCGGACAGTCTAGGAGAGCAGTACTTC. This sequence encodes CASPDSLGEQYF.

This clone was counted ten times or more. The gene calls are TRBV24-1 and TRBJ1-2; D possibly corresponds to TRBD1 (6 bases). V dropped 4 bases and J dropped 6 bases, with 8 bases sitting between them. The CDR3 contains 12 residues. Germline V gives CDR1 KGHDR, CDR2 SFDVKD. DNA for the CDR3: TGTGCCACCAGTGACCGGGGGCATGGCTACACCTTC. It translates to CATSDRGHGYTF.

The chain is built from TRBV12-3 or TRBV12-4 and TRBJ1-3, with D hard to call. This CDR3 has 12 residues. V lost 3 bases and J 4 bases, leaving 4 bases between the germline ends. In DNA form, the CDR3 reads TGTGCCAGCAGTTTCGGGGGAAACACCATATATTTT. Translation: CASSFGGNTIYF.

The chain links TRBV18 to TRBJ2-5; D gene unclear. This CDR3 is 11 amino acids long. From germline, CDR1 is KGHSH and CDR2 LQKENI. The V and J ends lost 6 bases and 5 bases respectively, with 7 bases between them. CDR3 sequence (DNA): TGTGCCAGCTCGGAAACGGAGACCCAGTACTTC. Amino acid sequence: CASSETETQYF.

The chain combines TRBV7-9 with TRBJ2-7, with 7 bases matching TRBD2. CDR1 is SEHNR, CDR2 FQNEAQ, per germline (reference sequence). The CDR3 spans 14 residues. After removal of 4 bases from V and 0 bases from J, the junction contained 3 bases not matched to a gene. In DNA, the CDR3 is TGTGCCAGCAGCTCCGGGGGGAGCTCCTACGAGCAGTACTTC. Amino acid sequence: CASSSGGSSYEQYF.

Concerning this clone itself: This specimen includes other DNA sequences encoding the same CDR3. The CDR3 here is CASSSTDTQYF. Here the CDR3 DNA reads TGTGCCAGCAGCTCTACAGATACGCAGTATTTT. The J gene is TRBJ2-3, the V gene TRBV6-5; D uncertain. This CDR3 is 11 amino acids long. Per germline, CDR1 MNHEY and CDR2 SVGAGI. With 6 bases removed from V and 3 bases from J, the gap between germline ends came to 4 bases.

This clone was detected a few times. This chain links TRBV9 with TRBJ2-1; perhaps D is TRBD1 or TRBD2 (6 bases each). The CDR3 sequence is 15 residues long. Trimming left V 0 bases short and J 10 bases short, with 17 bases between. Germline-derived CDR1 and CDR2 are SGDLS and YYNGEE. The chain's CDR3 is CASSVGGLQQGEQFF. The CDR3 nucleotides read TGTGCCAGCAGCGTAGGGGGACTTCAGCAGGGGGAGCAGTTCTTC.

The chain combines TRBV4-2 with TRBJ2-5; 8 nucleotides align to TRBD1. The CDR3 has 16 amino acids. The germline CDR1 and CDR2 sequences are LGHNA and YNFKEQ. The V gene end was trimmed by 0 bases and the J gene end by 2 bases; junction bases not matched to a gene: 5. In DNA, the CDR3 is TGTGCCAGCAGCCAAGATACAGGGGGAGCTCAAGAGACCCAGTACTTC. This sequence encodes CASSQDTGGAQETQYF.

This chain connects TRBV30 to TRBJ1-1, with D possibly being TRBD1 (5 bases). Trimming left V 3 bases short and J 5 bases short, with 16 bases between. CDR1 and CDR2 from the germline V gene are GTSNPN and SVGIG (reference sequence). The CDR3 sequence is 14 residues long. CDR3 residues: CAWREGYGGTEAFF. As DNA, the CDR3 is TGTGCCTGGAGAGAGGGTTACGGGGGGACTGAAGCTTTCTTT.

The gene calls are TRBV4-2 and TRBJ2-3; unclear D gene. With 1 base removed from V and 4 bases from J, the gap between germline ends came to 12 bases. CDR1 is LGHNA, CDR2 YNFKEQ, per germline. The CDR3 is made up of 15 amino acids. CDR3: CASSQVGYGSDTQYF. The CDR3 DNA reads as TGTGCCAGCAGCCAAGTCGGTTACGGGTCAGATACGCAGTATTTT.

The chain carries TRBV7-2 and TRBJ2-3, with D possibly TRBD2 on 5 matching bases. The CDR3 is 17 amino acids. Germline CDR1 reads SGHTA; CDR2 reads FQGNSA. With 6 bases removed from V and 4 bases from J, the gap between germline ends came to 23 bases. CDR3 amino acids: CASSSPSWELGSDTQYF. Written as DNA, the CDR3 is TGTGCCAGCAGTTCCCCTTCGTGGGAGCTGGGTTCAGATACGCAGTATTTT.

The rearrangement uses TRBV7-9 and TRBJ2-1, with 7 bases that match TRBD2. Trimming removed 6 bases from V and 7 bases from J; junction bases left unmatched: 9. Germline V gene data show CDR1 as SEHNR and CDR2 as FQNEAQ (reference sequence). CDR3 size: 14 residues. CDR3 loop: CASRGEGRYNEQFF. The CDR3 coding sequence is TGTGCCAGCAGGGGGGAGGGAAGATATAATGAGCAGTTCTTC.

V gene TRBV7-9 combines with J gene TRBJ1-5; D is possibly TRBD1 (6 bases). CDR1 is SEHNR and CDR2 is FQNEAQ in the germline V gene (reference sequence). V lost 4 bases, J lost 11 bases, and 15 bases lay in between. The CDR3 sequence is 13 residues long. The CDR3 here is CASSYGGASAQHF. CDR3 in DNA: TGTGCCAGCAGCTACGGGGGCGCCTCCGCCCAGCATTTT. The whole variable domain, remainder taken from reference TRBV7-9 and TRBJ1-5, is DTGVSQNPRHKITKRGQNVTFRCDPISEHNRLYWYRQTLGQGPEFLTYFQNEAQLEKSRLLSDRFSAERPKGSFSTLEIQRTEQGDSAMYLCASSYGGASAQHFGDGTRLSIL.

The chain joins TRBV11-2 to TRBJ2-7; D is uncertain. This CDR3 has 14 residues. Trimming cost V 1 base and J 3 bases, with 10 bases left between them. Germline loops: CDR1 SGHAT, CDR2 FQNNGV. This CDR3 reads CASSLGPNGYEQYF. The CDR3 DNA reads as TGTGCCAGCAGCTTAGGACCGAACGGCTACGAGCAGTACTTC.

The chain carries TRBV7-9 and TRBJ2-7; tentatively, D is TRBD1 or TRBD2 (5 bases each). CDR3 length: 14 amino acids. V dropped 4 bases and J dropped 3 bases, with 13 bases sitting between them. The germline CDR1 and CDR2 sequences are SEHNR and FQNEAQ (reference sequence). CDR3 DNA: TGTGCCAGCAGCTCTTCTCGGGACGTCTACGAGCAGTACTTC. Translating gives CASSSSRDVYEQYF.

J is TRBJ2-6 and V is TRBV4-3; D is unclear. Germline CDR1 and CDR2: LGHNA and YSLEER. This CDR3 has 15 amino acids. Trimming pared 0 bases from V and 8 bases from J, leaving 11 bases between. The CDR3 DNA follows: TGCGCCAGCAGCCAAGATGTTGGCAGAACCAACGTCCTGACTTTC. Amino acids: CASSQDVGRTNVLTF.

V gene TRBV24-1 combines with J gene TRBJ1-6, with D possibly TRBD1 on 6 matching bases. Germline assignment: CDR1 KGHDR and CDR2 SFDVKD. The CDR3 contains 16 residues. V lost 0 bases and J 7 bases, leaving 12 bases between the germline ends. The CDR3 DNA sequence: TGTGCCACCAGTGATTTGGGGGGACACCAAAATTCACCCCTCCACTTT. This codes for CATSDLGGHQNSPLHF.

This clone was detected once. The V call is TRBV7-8, the J call TRBJ1-5, with D possibly matching TRBD1 (5 bases). Germline V lookup: CDR1 SGHVS, CDR2 FQNEAQ. The CDR3 has 15 amino acids. The ends were cut back, 1 base at V and 2 bases at J, with 9 bases in the middle. CDR3 nucleotide sequence: TGTGCCAGCAGCTTAGGGGGCGCGGGCAATCAGCCCCAGCATTTT. It specifies CASSLGGAGNQPQHF. The full variable domain, rest sourced from reference TRBV7-8 and TRBJ1-5, is GAGVSQSPRYKVAKRGQDVALRCDPISGHVSLFWYQQALGQGPEFLTYFQNEAQLDKSGLPSDRFFAERPEGSVSTLKIQRTQQEDSAVYLCASSLGGAGNQPQHFGDGTRLSIL.

The DNA for the CDR3 is TGTGCCAGCAGTTTGGACAGGAGTACGACTAATGAAAAACTGTTTTTT. It codes for CASSLDRSTTNEKLFF. This chain uses TRBV7-8 with TRBJ1-4; TRBD1 matches 7 bases. CDR1 is SGHVS and CDR2 is FQNEAQ in the germline V gene. The V gene end was trimmed by 6 bases and the J gene end by 2 bases; junction bases not matched to a gene: 9. CDR3 length equals 16 residues.

The rearrangement joins TRBV6-1 to TRBJ1-6, with no clear D. V lost 1 base to trimming and J lost 6 bases, with 10 bases between them. Germline V gives CDR1 MNHNS, CDR2 SASEGT. The length of the CDR3 is 15 residues. CDR3 nucleotides: TGTGCCAGCAGTGAAGTCGGAGGGAGTAATTCACCCCTCCACTTT. Its translation is CASSEVGGSNSPLHF.

The genes are TRBV5-8 and TRBJ1-2; 8 bases match TRBD1. Per germline, CDR1 SGHTS and CDR2 YDEGEE. J was trimmed by 8 bases and V by 0 bases; bases with no gene match: 6. The CDR3 consists of 14 residues. The DNA of the CDR3 is TGTGCCAGCAGCTTGGGGGACAGGCTTGGGGGCTACACCTTC. Protein sequence: CASSLGDRLGGYTF.